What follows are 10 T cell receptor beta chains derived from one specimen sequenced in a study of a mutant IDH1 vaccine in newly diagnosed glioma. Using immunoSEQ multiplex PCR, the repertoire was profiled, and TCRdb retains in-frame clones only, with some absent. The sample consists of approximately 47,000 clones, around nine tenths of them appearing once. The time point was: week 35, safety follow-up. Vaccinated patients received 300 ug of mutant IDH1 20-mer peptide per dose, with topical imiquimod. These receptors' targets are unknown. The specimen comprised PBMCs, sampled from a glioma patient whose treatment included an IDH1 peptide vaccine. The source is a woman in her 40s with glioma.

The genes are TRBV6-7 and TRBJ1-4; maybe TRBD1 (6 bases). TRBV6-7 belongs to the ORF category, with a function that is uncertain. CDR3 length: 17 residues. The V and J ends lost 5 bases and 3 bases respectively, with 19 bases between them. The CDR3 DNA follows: TGTGCCAGCAGTAAGCGGGACACTGGGAGGGCTAATGAAAAACTGTTTTTT. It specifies CASSKRDTGRANEKLFF.

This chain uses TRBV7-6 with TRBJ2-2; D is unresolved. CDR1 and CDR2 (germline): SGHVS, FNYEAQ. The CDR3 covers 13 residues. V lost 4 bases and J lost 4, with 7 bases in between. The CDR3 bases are TGTGCCAGCAGCTCGACTGGCACCGGGGAGCTGTTTTTT. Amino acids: CASSSTGTGELFF.

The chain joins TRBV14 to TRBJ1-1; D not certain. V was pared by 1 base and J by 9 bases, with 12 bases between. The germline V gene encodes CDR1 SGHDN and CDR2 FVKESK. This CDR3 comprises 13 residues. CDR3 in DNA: TGTGCCAGCAGCCAAGGAACCTGGACCCAAGCTTTCTTT. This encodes CASSQGTWTQAFF. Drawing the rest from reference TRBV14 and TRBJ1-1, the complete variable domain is EAGVTQFPSHSVIEKGQTVTLRCDPISGHDNLYWYRRVMGKEIKFLLHFVKESKQDESGMPNNRFLAERTGGTYSTLKVQPAELEDSGVYFCASSQGTWTQAFFGQGTRLTVV.

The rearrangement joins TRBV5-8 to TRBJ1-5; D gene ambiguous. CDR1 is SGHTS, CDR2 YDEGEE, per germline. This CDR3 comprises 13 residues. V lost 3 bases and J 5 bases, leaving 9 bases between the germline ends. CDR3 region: CASSWGADQPQHF. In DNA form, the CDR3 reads TGTGCCAGCAGCTGGGGAGCGGATCAGCCCCAGCATTTT.

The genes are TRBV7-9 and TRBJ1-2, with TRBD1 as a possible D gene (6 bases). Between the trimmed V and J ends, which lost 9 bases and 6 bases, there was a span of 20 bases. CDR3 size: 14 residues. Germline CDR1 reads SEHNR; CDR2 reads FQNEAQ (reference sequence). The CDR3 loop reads CASHRSDGGHGYTF. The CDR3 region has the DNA TGTGCCAGTCACCGTTCAGACGGGGGCCATGGCTACACCTTC.

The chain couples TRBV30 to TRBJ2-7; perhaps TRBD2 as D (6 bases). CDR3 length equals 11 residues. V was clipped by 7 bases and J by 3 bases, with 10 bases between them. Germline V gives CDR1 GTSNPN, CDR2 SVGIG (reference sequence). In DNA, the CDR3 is TGTGCCTTGAGACTAGTCTACGAGCAGTACTTC. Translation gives CALRLVYEQYF.

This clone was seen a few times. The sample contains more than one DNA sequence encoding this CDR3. The CDR3 region has the DNA TGCAGCGTACAGGGTTTGGGGAAAAACATTCAGTACTTC. Residues: CSVQGLGKNIQYF. This sequence joins TRBV29-1 and TRBJ2-4; a weak D match, TRBD1 (6 bases). The CDR3 totals 13 residues. Germline CDR1 is SQVTM and CDR2 is ANQGSEA. V was trimmed by 6 bases and J by 4 bases, leaving 13 bases between them.

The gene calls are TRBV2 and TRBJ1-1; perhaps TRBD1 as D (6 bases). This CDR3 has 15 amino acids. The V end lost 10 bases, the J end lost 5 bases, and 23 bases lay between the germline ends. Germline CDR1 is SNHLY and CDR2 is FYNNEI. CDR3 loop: CATLGGGPMVTEAFF. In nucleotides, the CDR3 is TGTGCCACCCTAGGGGGGGGCCCGATGGTGACTGAAGCTTTCTTT.

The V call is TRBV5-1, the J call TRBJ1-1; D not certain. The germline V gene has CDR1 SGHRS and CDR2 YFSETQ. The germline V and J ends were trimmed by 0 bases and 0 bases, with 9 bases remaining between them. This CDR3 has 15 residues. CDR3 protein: CASSLEGGLNTEAFF. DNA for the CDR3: TGCGCCAGCAGCTTGGAGGGCGGACTGAACACTGAAGCTTTCTTT. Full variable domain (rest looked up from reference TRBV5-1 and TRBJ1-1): KAGVTQTPRYLIKTRGQQVTLSCSPISGHRSVSWYQQTPGQGLQFLFEYFSETQRNKGNFPGRFSGRQFSNSRSEMNVSTLELGDSALYLCASSLEGGLNTEAFFGQGTRLTVV.

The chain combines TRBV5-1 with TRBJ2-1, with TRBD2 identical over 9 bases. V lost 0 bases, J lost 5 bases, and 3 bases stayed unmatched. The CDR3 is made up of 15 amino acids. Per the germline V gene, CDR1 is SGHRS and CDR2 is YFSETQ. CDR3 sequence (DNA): TGCGCCAGCAGCTTGGCCCTAGCGGGGCACAATGAGCAGTTCTTC. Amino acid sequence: CASSLALAGHNEQFF.